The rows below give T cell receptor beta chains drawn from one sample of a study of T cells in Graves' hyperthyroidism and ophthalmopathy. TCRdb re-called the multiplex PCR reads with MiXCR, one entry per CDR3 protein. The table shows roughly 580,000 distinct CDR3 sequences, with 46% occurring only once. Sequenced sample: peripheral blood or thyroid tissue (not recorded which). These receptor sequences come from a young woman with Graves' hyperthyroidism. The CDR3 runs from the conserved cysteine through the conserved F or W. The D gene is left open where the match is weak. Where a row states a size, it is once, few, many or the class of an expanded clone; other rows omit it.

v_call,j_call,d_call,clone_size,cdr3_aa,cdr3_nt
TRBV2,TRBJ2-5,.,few,CASQRGFWETQYF,TGTGCCAGTCAAAGAGGGTTTTGGGAGACCCAGTACTTC
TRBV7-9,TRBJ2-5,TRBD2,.,CASSLVLTSGTQETQYF,TGTGCCAGCAGCTTAGTGTTGACTAGCGGGACCCAAGAGACCCAGTACTTC
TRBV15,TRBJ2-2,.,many,CATSSSWFYTAGELFF,TGTGCCACCAGCAGTTCGTGGTTCTACACGGCCGGGGAGCTGTTTTTT
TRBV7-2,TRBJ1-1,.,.,CASSQGSRSNTEAFF,TGCGCCAGCAGCCAAGGGTCCCGGAGTAACACTGAAGCTTTCTTT
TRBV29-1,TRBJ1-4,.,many,CSVRQGPEKLFF,TGCAGCGTAAGGCAGGGTCCGGAAAAACTGTTTTTT
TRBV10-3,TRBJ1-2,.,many,CAISDQQQGVNGYTF,TGTGCCATCAGTGACCAACAACAGGGTGTCAATGGCTACACCTTC
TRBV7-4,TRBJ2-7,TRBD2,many,CASSLGQRGEQYF,TGTGCCAGCAGCTTAGGACAGCGGGGGGAGCAGTACTTC
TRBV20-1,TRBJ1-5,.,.,CGAAGGGIHQPQHF,TGCGGTGCGGCGGGTGGGGGGATTCATCAGCCCCAGCATTTT
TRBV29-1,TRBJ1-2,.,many,CSVGGRMNYGYTF,TGCAGCGTTGGGGGGCGCATGAACTATGGCTACACCTTC
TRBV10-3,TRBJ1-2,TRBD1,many,CAISLSTGVSYGYTF,TGTGCCATCAGCCTATCGACAGGGGTGAGCTATGGCTACACCTTC
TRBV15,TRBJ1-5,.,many,CATSRDRGFNQPQHF,TGTGCCACCAGCAGAGACAGGGGCTTCAATCAGCCCCAGCATTTT
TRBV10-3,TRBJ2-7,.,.,CASSTYPDYEQYF,TGTGCCAGCAGTACCTACCCAGACTACGAGCAGTACTTC
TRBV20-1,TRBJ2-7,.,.,CSARGGTVPYEQYF,TGCAGTGCTAGAGGCGGGACCGTGCCCTACGAGCAGTACTTC
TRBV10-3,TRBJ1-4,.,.,CAIRTAGSMPGPNEKLFF,TGTGCCATCAGAACGGCAGGGTCGATGCCGGGGCCTAATGAAAAACTGTTTTTT
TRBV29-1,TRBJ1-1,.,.,CSVVADSRQNFF,TGCAGCGTTGTTGCGGACAGTAGGCAGAATTTCTTT
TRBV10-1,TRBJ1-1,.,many,CASSESGGTEAFF,TGCGCCAGCAGTGAGTCGGGGGGGACTGAAGCTTTCTTT
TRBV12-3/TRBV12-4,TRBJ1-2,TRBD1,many,CASSRDRGNYGYTF,TGTGCCAGCAGTAGGGACAGGGGCAACTATGGCTACACCTTC
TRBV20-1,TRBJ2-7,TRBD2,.,CSARDQTSGNYEQYF,TGCAGTGCTAGAGATCAAACTAGCGGGAACTACGAGCAGTACTTC
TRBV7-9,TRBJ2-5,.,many,CASSVGPVETQYF,TGCGCCAGCAGCGTGGGACCCGTGGAGACCCAGTACTTC
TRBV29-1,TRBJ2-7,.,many,CSVEGGLGAYEQYF,TGCAGCGTTGAGGGTGGGTTAGGCGCCTACGAGCAGTACTTC
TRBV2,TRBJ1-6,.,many,CASSQTGTPLHF,TGTGCCAGCAGTCAAACGGGTACACCCCTCCACTTT
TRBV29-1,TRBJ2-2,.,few,CSVESSPRELFF,TGCAGCGTTGAGAGTTCTCCGAGGGAGCTGTTTTTT
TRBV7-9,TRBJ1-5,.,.,CASSLARLAGGRETQHF,TGTGCCAGCAGCCTAGCTAGACTAGCGGGAGGCCGAGAGACCCAGCATTTT
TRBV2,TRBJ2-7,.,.,CAARDHEQYF,TGTGCCGCGAGGGACCACGAGCAGTACTTC
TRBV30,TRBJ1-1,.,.,CAWNPGQSNTEAFF,TGTGCCTGGAACCCAGGGCAGTCCAACACTGAAGCTTTCTTT
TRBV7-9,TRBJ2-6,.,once,CASSFFPKSGANVLAF,TGTGCCAGCAGCTTTTTCCCGAAATCTGGGGCCAACGTCCTGGCTTTC
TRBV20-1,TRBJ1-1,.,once,CSARVLDRLNTEAFF,TGCAGTGCTAGAGTTCTGGATAGATTGAACACTGAAGCTTTCTTT
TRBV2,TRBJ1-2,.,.,CASSEMGRGSGHTF,TGTGCCAGCAGTGAGATGGGTCGGGGGAGCGGCCACACCTTC
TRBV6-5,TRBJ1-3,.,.,CAISYSSLAAGNTIYF,TGTGCCATCAGTTACTCGTCGTTGGCTGCTGGAAACACCATATATTTT
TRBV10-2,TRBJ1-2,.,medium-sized,CASTDDRRYGYTF,TGCGCCAGCACTGACGACCGACGCTATGGCTACACCTTC
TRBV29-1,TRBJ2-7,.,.,CSVEDREGPYEQYF,TGCAGCGTTGAAGATCGGGAAGGTCCCTACGAGCAGTACTTC
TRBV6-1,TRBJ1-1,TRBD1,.,CASTQTGDTEAFF,TGTGCCAGCACCCAGACAGGGGACACTGAAGCTTTCTTT
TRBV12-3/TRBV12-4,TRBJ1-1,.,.,CASSLRSALEAFF,TGTGCCAGCAGTTTAAGGTCAGCTCTTGAAGCTTTCTTT
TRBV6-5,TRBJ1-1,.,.,CASSYYRVTNTEAFF,TGTGCCAGCAGTTACTACAGGGTAACGAACACTGAAGCTTTCTTT
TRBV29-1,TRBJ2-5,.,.,CSVEDLFVRETQYF,TGCAGCGTTGAAGATCTGTTCGTACGAGAGACCCAGTACTTC
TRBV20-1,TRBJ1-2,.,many,CSARQAGPYGYTF,TGCAGTGCTCGACAGGCAGGACCCTATGGCTACACCTTC
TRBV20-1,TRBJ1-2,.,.,CSASQIYGYTF,TGCAGTGCTAGTCAGATTTATGGCTACACCTTC
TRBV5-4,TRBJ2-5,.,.,CACSTELETQYF,TGTGCCTGCAGCACGGAATTGGAGACCCAGTACTTC
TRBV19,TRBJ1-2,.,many,CASSIVGDGYTF,TGTGCCAGTAGTATTGTTGGGGATGGCTACACCTTC
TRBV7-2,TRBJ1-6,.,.,CASSLSRAYNSPLHF,TGTGCCAGCAGCTTAAGCAGGGCCTATAATTCACCCCTCCACTTT
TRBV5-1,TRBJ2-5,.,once,CASSYEDLEETQYF,TGCGCCAGCAGCTATGAGGACTTGGAAGAGACCCAGTACTTC
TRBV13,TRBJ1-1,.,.,CASSHARDNLNTEAFF,TGTGCCAGCAGCCACGCCCGGGACAACTTGAACACTGAAGCTTTCTTT
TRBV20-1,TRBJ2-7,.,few,CSARGPARGYYEQYF,TGCAGTGCTAGAGGCCCAGCGAGAGGGTACTACGAGCAGTACTTC